This entry concerns a single T cell receptor (beta chain). The data were taken from a study of blood T cell repertoires in COVID-19. About the study: Cohort 3 recovered donors had two negative PCRs, clearance, or symptom resolution. Sources were T cells, B-cell-depleted T cells, or PBMCs; the material itself was cDNA or gDNA.

The CDR3 is 13 residues long. Germline CDR1 and CDR2: SNHLY and FYNNEI. V was shortened by 8 bases and J by 0 bases, with 8 bases between the two germline ends. Per the authors' pipeline: Reference gene primer amplification yielded estimated nucleated cell counts. Some clones are missing from TCRdb's copy, which holds only in-frame ones; the method was immunoSEQ multiplex PCR. Clone size and the V and J calls come from that table; the DNA yielded D and trimming. The sample has fewer than 150,000 clones, 84% seen once. The chain employs TRBV2 and TRBJ1-3, with D unresolved. Sequenced input: PBMCs or T cells enriched from blood (not recorded which). The receptor's source is a man aged 50 to 59 in a cohort exposed to, infected with or recovered from COVID-19 (not recorded which). The CDR3 bases are TGTGCCAGCCAACAGTCCTCTGGAAACACCATATATTTT. This sequence encodes CASQQSSGNTIYF.